A selection of T cell receptor beta chains follows, all from one sample in a study of T cell clones after liver transplantation. TCRdb's copy holds only in-frame clones and misses some; the assay was immunoSEQ multiplex PCR. The sample consists of 65,000 to 70,000 clones, around 92% of them appearing once. The material sequenced was CD4+ T cells from blood, taken approximately 27 months after liver transplant. Receptors were obtained from a human patient who received a liver transplant. The T cells may come from the graft donor. CDR3s include the opening cysteine and the closing phenylalanine or tryptophan. Each record gives: D gene, J gene, V gene, clone size, CDR3 DNA, CDR3 protein. The D gene is left open where the match is weak. Clone size is not always given. Where it is, it says once, few, many or a class for expanded clones.

NA | TRBJ2-5 | TRBV19 | once | TGTGCCAGTTCGGTCGGGGAGACCCAGTACTTC | CASSVGETQYF
TRBD1 | TRBJ2-7 | TRBV5-1 | NA | TGCGCCAGCAGCTTCCCCGGGACAGGGACCTACGAGCAGTACTTC | CASSFPGTGTYEQYF
NA | TRBJ2-2 | TRBV11-2 | NA | TGTGCCAGCAGCTTCCAAGGGGGTGCCACCGGGGAGCTGTTTTTT | CASSFQGGATGELFF
NA | TRBJ2-3 | TRBV2 | NA | TGTGCCAGCAGGGTTGTAGGGGTAGATACGCAGTATTTT | CASRVVGVDTQYF
NA | TRBJ1-4 | TRBV28 | once | TGTGCCAGCAGTTTAGGGCATTGGGAAAAACTGTTTTTT | CASSLGHWEKLFF
TRBD2 | TRBJ2-4 | TRBV6-1 | NA | TGTGCCAGCAGTGAACGGGAGGATTTTTTCAAAAACATTCAGTACTTC | CASSEREDFFKNIQYF
NA | TRBJ2-7 | TRBV11-3 | NA | TGTGCCAGCAGCTTCGGGGCAGGGGGGTACGAGCAGTACTTC | CASSFGAGGYEQYF
TRBD2 | TRBJ2-7 | TRBV5-1 | NA | TGCGCCAGCAGCTCCGGACTAGCGGTTACCTACGAGCAGTACTTC | CASSSGLAVTYEQYF
TRBD1 | TRBJ2-2 | TRBV11-3 | NA | TGTGCCAGCAGCTTAGGAAGGGGGCTTAGCGGGGAGCTGTTTTTT | CASSLGRGLSGELFF
NA | TRBJ1-2 | TRBV6-5 | NA | TGTGCCAGCAGCCGAGGGGTGGCGGGCTATGGCTACACCTTC | CASSRGVAGYGYTF
NA | TRBJ2-2 | TRBV5-1 | once | TGCGCCAGCAGCCGGGCCCCCTCGGGCACCGGGGAGCTGTTTTTT | CASSRAPSGTGELFF
NA | TRBJ2-7 | TRBV5-6 | NA | TGTGCCAGCAGCTTGGTCTGGGGGCTCTCCTACGAGCAGTACTTC | CASSLVWGLSYEQYF
TRBD1 | TRBJ2-5 | TRBV15 | NA | TGTGCCACCAGCAGACAGACAGGGGCGGGGGAGACCCAGTACTTC | CATSRQTGAGETQYF
NA | TRBJ2-7 | TRBV28 | NA | TGTGCCAGCAGTGCGCCGATGGTCCCTTACGAGCAGTACTTC | CASSAPMVPYEQYF
NA | TRBJ1-5 | TRBV2 | NA | TGTGCCAGCAGTGTAGGAAGCCCCGGGCAGCCCCAGCATTTT | CASSVGSPGQPQHF
TRBD2 | TRBJ2-7 | TRBV11-3 | NA | TGTGCCAGCAGCGGATTAGCGGGAACCTACGAGCAGTACTTC | CASSGLAGTYEQYF
NA | TRBJ1-4 | TRBV25-1 | NA | TGTGCCAGCAGTGACAAAGAGAGGGGTGAAAAACTGTTTTTT | CASSDKERGEKLFF
NA | TRBJ1-3 | TRBV7-6 | NA | TGTGCCAGCAGCCGGGATGCGCCGGGAAACACCATATATTTT | CASSRDAPGNTIYF
TRBD1 | TRBJ1-2 | TRBV28 | NA | TGTGCCAGCAATCTGGACAGGGCCGGCTATGGCTACACCTTC | CASNLDRAGYGYTF
NA | TRBJ1-3 | TRBV13 | NA | TGTGCCAGCAGCTTTAGACCCCCTGGGGGGCGCACAAACACCATATATTTT | CASSFRPPGGRTNTIYF
TRBD1 | TRBJ1-1 | TRBV5-4 | NA | TGTGCCAGCAGTTCAGGACAGGGTCGGATGAACACTGAAGCTTTCTTT | CASSSGQGRMNTEAFF
NA | TRBJ1-4 | TRBV19 | NA | TGTGCCAGTAGATACAGCAAAATCAGTGAAAAACTGTTTTTT | CASRYSKISEKLFF
NA | TRBJ1-5 | TRBV6-4 | NA | TGTGCCAGCAGTAAAGGGGGGTCCAGGGATAATCAGCCCCAGCATTTT | CASSKGGSRDNQPQHF
TRBD2 | TRBJ2-3 | TRBV19 | NA | TGTGCCAGCCGAAAAGCGGGAGGCATCGCAGATACGCAGTATTTT | CASRKAGGIADTQYF
NA | TRBJ1-5 | TRBV19 | NA | TGTGCCAGTAGGTCCAATTTCGGGGATCAGCCCCAGCATTTT | CASRSNFGDQPQHF
TRBD2 | TRBJ2-1 | TRBV19 | NA | TGTGCCAGTAGCGGGGGTGGCAGCGGGACTAGCGGGAGCTACAATGAGCAGTTCTTC | CASSGGGSGTSGSYNEQFF
NA | TRBJ1-1 | TRBV7-3 | NA | TGTGCCAGCAGCCCAACCCGTTTCGGCACTGAAGCTTTCTTT | CASSPTRFGTEAFF
NA | TRBJ2-1 | TRBV5-1 | NA | TGCGCCAGCAGCCCGGGTCCAAACAATGAGCAGTTCTTC | CASSPGPNNEQFF
TRBD1 | TRBJ2-5 | TRBV10-3 | NA | TGTGCCATCAGTGTTGGGACAGGTCAAGAGACCCAGTACTTC | CAISVGTGQETQYF
TRBD1 | TRBJ2-7 | TRBV4-3 | NA | TGCGCCAGCAGCCAAGAAAGCAGGGGGTACGAGCAGTACTTC | CASSQESRGYEQYF
NA | TRBJ1-4 | TRBV28 | NA | TGTGCCAGCAGTTTAGTGGGGACTAATGAAAAACTGTTTTTT | CASSLVGTNEKLFF
TRBD1 | TRBJ2-2 | TRBV25-1 | NA | TGTGCCAGCAGTGAACAGGGGGCTAGGACCGGGGAGCTGTTTTTT | CASSEQGARTGELFF
NA | TRBJ1-2 | TRBV9 | NA | TGTGCCAGCAGCGTGGGGGGCATAAGCAATGGCTACACCTTC | CASSVGGISNGYTF
NA | TRBJ1-1 | TRBV11-2 | NA | TGTGCCAGCAGCTCCAAGGTATTGGCAGGCCCCGCGGGACCTGAAGCTTTCTTT | CASSSKVLAGPAGPEAFF
TRBD2 | TRBJ2-1 | TRBV5-1 | NA | TGCGCCAGCAGCTTAACTAGCGCTTCCTACAATGAGCAGTTCTTC | CASSLTSASYNEQFF
TRBD1 | TRBJ2-7 | TRBV5-1 | NA | TGCGCCAGCAGCTTGACAGGGGATTTCTCCTACGAGCAGTACTTC | CASSLTGDFSYEQYF
NA | TRBJ2-5 | TRBV28 | NA | TGTGCCAGCAGTTTAGGGCCACGGGAGACCCAGTACTTC | CASSLGPRETQYF
NA | TRBJ2-1 | TRBV7-8 | NA | TGTGCCAGCAGCGAAAGGGGTCGTGGGCGCTCCTACAATGAGCAGTTCTTC | CASSERGRGRSYNEQFF
NA | TRBJ2-2 | TRBV18 | NA | TGTGCCAGCTCACCACTGGACCAGAACACCGGGGAGCTGTTTTTT | CASSPLDQNTGELFF
TRBD1 | TRBJ1-1 | TRBV7-2 | NA | TGCGCCAGCAGCAACCAGGGGGACAACACTGAAGCTTTCTTT | CASSNQGDNTEAFF
NA | TRBJ2-1 | TRBV7-8 | NA | TGTGCCAGCAGCTTAAGAAGCGGACGCACCTACAATGAGCAGTTCTTC | CASSLRSGRTYNEQFF
NA | TRBJ2-6 | TRBV6-1 | NA | TGTGCCAGCGGGGCTTTGAGTGGGGCCAACGTCCTGACTTTC | CASGALSGANVLTF
TRBD1 | TRBJ1-2 | TRBV10-3 | NA | TGTGCCATCAGTGAAGACAGGGGAGGACAAGTAGCCTATGGCTACACCTTC | CAISEDRGGQVAYGYTF
NA | TRBJ2-6 | TRBV27 | NA | TGTGCCAGCAGTTCCGAGACTGGGGCCAACGTCCTGACTTTC | CASSSETGANVLTF